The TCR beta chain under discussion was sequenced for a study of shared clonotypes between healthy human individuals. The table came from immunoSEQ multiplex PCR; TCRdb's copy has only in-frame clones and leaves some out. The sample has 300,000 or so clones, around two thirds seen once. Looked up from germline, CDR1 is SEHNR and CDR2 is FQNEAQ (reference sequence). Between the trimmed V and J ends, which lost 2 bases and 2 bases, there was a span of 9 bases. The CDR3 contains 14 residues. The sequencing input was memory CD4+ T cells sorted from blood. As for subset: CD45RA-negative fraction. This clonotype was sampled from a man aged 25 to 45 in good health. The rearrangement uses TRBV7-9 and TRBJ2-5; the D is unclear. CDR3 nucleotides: TGTGCCAGCAGCTTACGTTCAGCGCAAGAGACCCAGTACTTC. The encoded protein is CASSLRSAQETQYF.